A single sample is the source of the 32 T cell receptor beta chains below, sequenced in a study of CD8 T cells in Susac syndrome. Random-hexamer reverse transcription was applied to roughly 0.5 to 1 ug RNA. One entry per CDR3 protein results from TCRdb running MiXCR on the immunoSEQ multiplex PCR reads. The table has some 77,000 distinct CDR3 sequences, approximately 94% seen once; the top ten hold about 0.52%. Material: CD4+ T cells from PBMCs. The receptors shown here come from a human donor with Susac syndrome.

The V gene is TRBV20-1, the J gene TRBJ2-7; the D gene is possibly TRBD2 (6 bases). Trimming removed 5 bases from V and 7 bases from J, with 21 bases in between. The germline gives CDR1 DFQATT, CDR2 SNEGSKA (reference sequence). The CDR3 is made up of 14 amino acids. The DNA of the CDR3 is TGCAGTGCTTACCTCCAGGGTTCCGGGGGAGAGCAGTACTTC. It codes for CSAYLQGSGGEQYF.

The rearrangement uses TRBV2 and TRBJ2-3, with TRBD1 matching over 11 bases. The CDR3 spans 15 residues. Germline V gene sequence: CDR1 SNHLY, CDR2 FYNNEI. V was clipped by 7 bases and J by 2 bases; unmatched bases: 5. The CDR3 DNA reads as TGTGCCAGCACCGGACAGGGGGCGGTCACAGATACGCAGTATTTT. It yields the protein CASTGQGAVTDTQYF.

The V call is TRBV19, the J call TRBJ2-5; D perhaps matches TRBD2 (7 bases). V was trimmed by 6 bases and J by 6 bases, leaving 17 bases between them. This CDR3 region has 14 residues. Germline CDR1 and CDR2: LNHDA and SQIVND (reference sequence). CDR3 sequence: CASSFTGRGQTQYF. The CDR3 DNA is TGTGCCAGTAGCTTTACAGGGAGGGGTCAGACCCAGTACTTC.

This rearrangement joins TRBV6-2 or TRBV6-3 to TRBJ2-7; no clear D. The germline V gene encodes CDR1 MNHEY and CDR2 SVGEGT. The CDR3 consists of 14 residues. Trimming cost V 2 bases and J 4 bases, with 12 bases left between them. The CDR3 DNA is TGTGCCAGCAGTTACCGGACGGTTCTATACGAGCAGTACTTC. Encoded protein: CASSYRTVLYEQYF.

This sequence joins TRBV12-3 or TRBV12-4 and TRBJ1-3; tentative D call: TRBD1 (5 bases). This CDR3 comprises 16 residues. V gave up 5 bases and J gave up 8 bases, with 22 bases separating them. CDR3 sequence reads: CASSPAPGLGRYTIYF. The CDR3 nucleotides read TGTGCCAGCAGTCCAGCCCCGGGGCTTGGCAGGTACACCATATATTTT.

The chain has TRBV28 and TRBJ1-2; 7 nucleotides match TRBD1. CDR3 size: 15 residues. CDR1 and CDR2 from the germline V gene are MDHEN and SYDVKM. After removal of 5 bases from V and 4 bases from J, the junction contained 10 bases not matched to a gene. CDR3 DNA sequence: TGTGCCAGCAGTACCCTCCAGGGGGGCAGCTATGGCTACACCTTC. Residues: CASSTLQGGSYGYTF.

V usage is TRBV11-2 and J usage is TRBJ2-5; D perhaps matches TRBD2 (6 bases). Trimming stripped 7 bases from V and 5 bases from J, with 20 bases between. This CDR3 spans 15 amino acids. Germline V gene sequence: CDR1 SGHAT, CDR2 FQNNGV. The CDR3 spells CASTPPGRGGETQYF. DNA for the CDR3: TGTGCCAGCACCCCCCCCGGGCGGGGCGGGGAGACCCAGTACTTC.

This rearrangement joins TRBV28 to TRBJ2-4; D uncertain. This CDR3 has 15 amino acids. Trimming stripped 6 bases from V and 0 bases from J, with 12 bases between. Looked up from germline, CDR1 is MDHEN and CDR2 is SYDVKM. The CDR3 DNA reads as TGTGCCAGCAGCGTGCCTGTCGGAGCCAAAAACATTCAGTACTTC. Its translation is CASSVPVGAKNIQYF.

The gene calls are TRBV2 and TRBJ2-3; 14 nucleotides align to TRBD2. CDR1 and CDR2 (germline): SNHLY, FYNNEI. The CDR3 has 15 amino acids. V lost 6 bases, J lost 2 bases, and 1 base stayed unmatched. CDR3 region: CASRGLAGVTDTQYF. CDR3 nucleotide sequence: TGTGCCAGCAGGGGACTAGCGGGAGTCACAGATACGCAGTATTTT.

The genes are TRBV3-1 and TRBJ2-2, with 10 bases aligning to TRBD2. V lost 4 bases to trimming and J lost 5 bases; unmatched junction nucleotides: 16. From germline, CDR1 is LGHDT and CDR2 YNNKEL (reference sequence). The CDR3 extends over 19 amino acids. In DNA form, the CDR3 reads TGTGCCAGCAGCCTCGAACTACCCTTAGCGGGAGGTCAAACCGGGGAGCTGTTTTTT. Amino acid sequence: CASSLELPLAGGQTGELFF.

The CDR3 here is CASSSVGVAYEQYF. CDR3 bases: TGTGCCAGCAGCTCCGTAGGGGTAGCCTACGAGCAGTACTTC. The chain recombines TRBV5-4 with TRBJ2-7, with D possibly being TRBD1 (5 bases). Germline CDR1 reads SGHNT; CDR2 reads YYREEE (reference sequence). The CDR3 consists of 14 residues. V dropped 3 bases and J dropped 2 bases, with 12 bases sitting between them.

The V call is TRBV19, the J call TRBJ1-2; D is uncertain. The germline V gene encodes CDR1 LNHDA and CDR2 SQIVND (reference sequence). The V gene lost 7 bases and the J gene lost 4 bases, with 16 bases spanning the gap. CDR3 size: 14 residues. Written as DNA, the CDR3 is TGTGCCAGTATCCCGACCGGGCCTGTCTATGGCTACACCTTC. Its translation: CASIPTGPVYGYTF.

The chain has TRBV28 and TRBJ2-7, with 15 nucleotides matching TRBD2. The CDR3 loop spans 15 amino acids. V lost 4 bases, J lost 7 bases, and 5 bases stayed unmatched. Germline V gene lookup returns CDR1 MDHEN and CDR2 SYDVKM. CDR3 nucleotide sequence: TGTGCCAGCAGTTCCCAGGGACTAGCGGGAGGAGAGCAGTACTTC. This gives the protein CASSSQGLAGGEQYF.

A remark on this clonotype: A read error is possible here, since a much larger clone lies one base away. The chain couples TRBV7-8 to TRBJ2-1; TRBD2 aligns across 9 bases. Germline assignment: CDR1 SGHVS and CDR2 FQNEAQ. This CDR3 region has 15 residues. V was pared by 1 base and J by 5 bases, with 3 bases of the junction left unmatched. In DNA, the CDR3 is TGTGCCAGCAGCTTAGGACTAGCGGACAACAATGAGCAGTTCTTC. It yields the protein CASSLGLADNNEQFF.

This chain connects TRBV7-8 to TRBJ2-5; D is uncertain. The CDR3 sequence is 11 residues long. CDR1 is SGHVS and CDR2 is FQNEAQ in the germline V gene. V shed 5 bases and J shed 5 bases, with 6 bases lying between them. DNA for the CDR3: TGTGCCAGCAGCCATCTCGAGACCCAGTACTTC. Its translation is CASSHLETQYF.

This chain joins TRBV29-1 and TRBJ2-5; perhaps D is TRBD1 or TRBD2 (5 bases each). The CDR3 length is 14 residues. Germline V gene data show CDR1 as SQVTM and CDR2 as ANQGSEA. V shed 1 base and J shed 3 bases, with 12 bases lying between them. The CDR3 spells CSVEGAVGEETQYF. CDR3 nucleotides: TGCAGCGTTGAAGGGGCAGTGGGGGAAGAGACCCAGTACTTC.

The V gene is TRBV28, the J gene TRBJ2-1, with D hard to call. V was shortened by 4 bases and J by 9 bases, with 10 bases between the two germline ends. This CDR3 is built from 12 residues. Germline V CDR1 and CDR2: MDHEN, SYDVKM. The CDR3 sequence: CASSSNYREQFF. CDR3 in DNA: TGTGCCAGCAGTTCAAATTATCGTGAGCAGTTCTTC.

The chain joins TRBV24-1 to TRBJ2-5; no clear D gene. The CDR3 is made up of 12 amino acids. Between the trimmed V and J ends, which lost 8 bases and 8 bases, there was a span of 14 bases. From germline, CDR1 is KGHDR and CDR2 SFDVKD. CDR3 residues: CATKGLEETQYF. CDR3 nucleotide sequence: TGTGCCACCAAGGGTCTAGAGGAAACCCAGTACTTC.

This clonotype was picked up one time. The rearrangement joins TRBV19 to TRBJ2-6, with TRBD1 matching 9 bases. The CDR3 is made up of 18 amino acids. V shed 3 bases and J 1 base; nucleotides not matched to a gene: 7. Germline CDR1 reads LNHDA; CDR2 reads SQIVND (reference sequence). CDR3 nucleotide sequence: TGTGCCAGTAGTATGCTGGGACAGGGTCGGTCTGGGGCCAACGTCCTGACTTTC. Protein product: CASSMLGQGRSGANVLTF.

This sequence joins TRBV10-3 and TRBJ2-7; 12 bases are a match to TRBD1. The CDR3 spans 15 residues. CDR1 ENHRY and CDR2 SYGVKD come from the germline V gene. The V and J ends lost 3 bases and 5 bases, in that order; junction bases with no gene match: 5. As DNA, the CDR3 is TGTGCCATCAGTGACACCGGGACAGGGGGCCACGAGCAGTACTTC. It is translated as CAISDTGTGGHEQYF.

The chain is built from TRBV20-1 and TRBJ2-2; unclear D gene. V dropped 5 bases and J dropped 4 bases, with 17 bases sitting between them. CDR1 and CDR2 (germline): DFQATT, SNEGSKA (reference sequence). The CDR3 loop spans 15 amino acids. The CDR3 loop is CSALRPTIGTGELFF. The CDR3, as DNA: TGCAGTGCTCTCCGACCGACAATTGGCACCGGGGAGCTGTTTTTT.

The chain uses TRBV15 and TRBJ2-5; unclear D gene. Looked up from germline, CDR1 is LNHNV and CDR2 is YYDKDF (reference sequence). The CDR3 is 14 residues long. Trimming stripped 3 bases from V and 5 bases from J, with 13 bases between. CDR3 sequence reads: CATSRDSSVETQYF. CDR3 coding DNA: TGTGCCACCAGCAGGGATTCTAGTGTCGAGACCCAGTACTTC.

This clonotype was observed a single time. The rearrangement links TRBV7-8 to TRBJ2-1, with D perhaps TRBD2 (5 bases). Trimming removed 1 base at V and 1 base at J, with 17 bases between. Germline CDR1 SGHVS, CDR2 FQNEAQ. CDR3 length equals 18 residues. CDR3 nucleotide sequence: TGTGCCAGCAGCTTAGAAAACGGGATCGGAGCGTCCTACAATGAGCAGTTCTTC. This encodes CASSLENGIGASYNEQFF.

This chain links TRBV27 with TRBJ1-5; a possible D gene is TRBD1 (6 bases). The CDR3 length is 16 residues. In germline, CDR1 is MNHEY, CDR2 SMNVEV (reference sequence). V was clipped by 3 bases and J by 2 bases, with 14 bases between them. CDR3 bases: TGTGCCAGCAGTTTTCGGGGGCTTAGCGGCAATCAGCCCCAGCATTTT. It translates to CASSFRGLSGNQPQHF.

V is TRBV19 and J is TRBJ2-7, with 7 bases aligning to TRBD1. Germline values: CDR1 LNHDA, CDR2 SQIVND (reference sequence). The CDR3 length is 14 residues. Germline trimming cut 6 bases from V and 2 bases from J; bases unmatched to any gene: 7. The CDR3 region is CASSSTGLPYEQYF. In nucleotides, the CDR3 is TGTGCCAGTAGCTCGACAGGGTTGCCCTACGAGCAGTACTTC.

V usage is TRBV12-3 or TRBV12-4 and J usage is TRBJ1-2; D unclear. Trimming took 5 bases from V and 0 from J, leaving 10 bases between them. The CDR3 is 14 residues long. CDR3: CASSRGGSNYGYTF. CDR3 coding DNA: TGTGCCAGCAGTCGCGGAGGATCTAACTATGGCTACACCTTC.

The V and J genes are TRBV7-2 and TRBJ2-7; D gene unclear. CDR1 and CDR2 from the germline V gene are SGHTA and FQGNSA. The CDR3 extends over 11 amino acids. The V end lost 5 bases, the J end lost 3 bases, and 5 bases lay between the germline ends. CDR3 protein: CASSAYYEQYF. CDR3 DNA: TGTGCCAGCAGCGCCTACTACGAGCAGTACTTC.

The rearrangement links TRBV20-1 to TRBJ2-3; 8 nucleotides line up with TRBD2. Germline values: CDR1 DFQATT, CDR2 SNEGSKA (reference sequence). V trimming: 3 bases; J trimming: 5 bases; junction bases outside the gene matches: 10. The CDR3 has 15 amino acids. CDR3 in amino acids: CSASGSGRGEDTQYF. In DNA form, the CDR3 reads TGCAGTGCTAGTGGCAGCGGGAGAGGTGAAGATACGCAGTATTTT.

The chain links TRBV18 to TRBJ2-7; 11 nucleotides align to TRBD2. Germline V gene data show CDR1 as KGHSH and CDR2 as LQKENI. V lost 2 bases and J lost 2; bases outside the gene matches: 8. The CDR3 runs to 17 residues. The CDR3 protein is CASSPTLLSGRAYEQYF. Here the CDR3 DNA reads TGTGCCAGCTCACCAACACTACTTAGCGGGAGGGCCTACGAGCAGTACTTC.

The chain carries TRBV6-5 and TRBJ2-6; D not certain. V lost 2 bases, J lost 1 base, and 6 bases lay in between. Germline V gene lookup returns CDR1 MNHEY and CDR2 SVGAGI. There are 15 residues in the CDR3. The CDR3 here is CASSYTGSGANVLTF. The CDR3 nucleotides are TGTGCCAGCAGTTACACCGGGTCTGGGGCCAACGTCCTGACTTTC.

The chain joins TRBV3-1 to TRBJ2-7, with TRBD2 identical over 11 bases. The trim removed 0 bases at V and 7 bases at J, leaving 11 bases unmatched. The CDR3 consists of 17 residues. Germline assignment: CDR1 LGHDT and CDR2 YNNKEL (reference sequence). The CDR3 spells CASSQELGELAGGEQYF. Here the CDR3 DNA reads TGTGCCAGCAGCCAAGAGCTAGGGGAGCTAGCGGGAGGAGAGCAGTACTTC.

CDR3 protein: CSVEPAQGMAYEQYF. CDR3 in DNA: TGCAGCGTTGAACCCGCCCAGGGGATGGCCTACGAGCAGTACTTC. V and J are TRBV29-1 and TRBJ2-7; tentatively, D is TRBD1 (6 bases). With 2 bases removed from V and 2 bases from J, the gap between germline ends came to 16 bases. The CDR3 sequence is 15 residues long. CDR1 is SQVTM, CDR2 ANQGSEA, per germline.